Listed below are T cell receptor beta chains from one sample, sequenced in a study of siplizumab effects on memory and regulatory T cells. Clones were sequenced by immunoSEQ multiplex PCR, and TCRdb holds only the in-frame ones, with some missing. The repertoire has some 100,000 clones, 92% of them found once; the top ten carry more than 10%. Material: non-Treg CD4+ T cells sorted from blood. The source is a human donor in good health. Each CDR3 is given with its conserved first and last residue. Each record gives: J gene, D gene, V gene, clone size, CDR3 DNA, CDR3 protein. A D gene is named only where the DNA matches it firmly. Clone size is not always given. Where it is, it says once, few, many or a class for expanded clones.

j_gene: TRBJ1-1; d_gene: -; v_gene: TRBV15; abundance: -; CDR3nt: TGTGCCACCAGCAGCCCGGGGAACACTGAAGCTTTCTTT; CDR3aa: CATSSPGNTEAFF
j_gene: TRBJ1-4; d_gene: TRBD1; v_gene: TRBV5-5; abundance: -; CDR3nt: TGTGCCAGCAGCTTCAGACAGGGTGGAAATGAGGCTAATGAAAAACTGTTTTTT; CDR3aa: CASSFRQGGNEANEKLFF
j_gene: TRBJ1-2; d_gene: TRBD1; v_gene: TRBV5-6; abundance: -; CDR3nt: TGTGCCAGCAGCCCAAGGACAGGGCCCTTAGGGAATGGCTACACCTTC; CDR3aa: CASSPRTGPLGNGYTF
j_gene: TRBJ2-2; d_gene: -; v_gene: TRBV6-5; abundance: -; CDR3nt: TGTGCCAGCAGTCGGGATTGGGGGGAGCTGTTTTTT; CDR3aa: CASSRDWGELFF
j_gene: TRBJ1-1; d_gene: -; v_gene: TRBV9; abundance: -; CDR3nt: TGTGCCAGCAGCGTATCAGGTCGGACGAACACTGAAGCTTTCTTT; CDR3aa: CASSVSGRTNTEAFF
j_gene: TRBJ1-1; d_gene: -; v_gene: TRBV7-9; abundance: -; CDR3nt: TGTGCCAGCAGCTCTAGTTGGGGGGCGGGAGCTTTCTTT; CDR3aa: CASSSSWGAGAFF
j_gene: TRBJ1-2; d_gene: -; v_gene: TRBV19; abundance: -; CDR3nt: TGTGCCAGTAGTAAGCCCCCCGGGCAGTATGGCTACACCTTC; CDR3aa: CASSKPPGQYGYTF
j_gene: TRBJ1-5; d_gene: -; v_gene: TRBV6-1; abundance: few; CDR3nt: TGTGCCAGCAGCCCGGACTGGGTAGATCAGCCCCAGCATTTT; CDR3aa: CASSPDWVDQPQHF
j_gene: TRBJ1-1; d_gene: -; v_gene: TRBV2; abundance: -; CDR3nt: TGTGCCAGCAGCCGGGGGGCTGGGGGCACTGAAGCTTTCTTT; CDR3aa: CASSRGAGGTEAFF
j_gene: TRBJ1-1; d_gene: -; v_gene: TRBV28; abundance: -; CDR3nt: TGTGCCAGCAGCTTCGTGGCCCCGAACACTGAAGCTTTCTTT; CDR3aa: CASSFVAPNTEAFF
j_gene: TRBJ2-1; d_gene: -; v_gene: TRBV30; abundance: -; CDR3nt: TGTGCCTGGAGTATAACCGGGTACAATGAGCAGTTCTTC; CDR3aa: CAWSITGYNEQFF
j_gene: TRBJ2-1; d_gene: -; v_gene: TRBV18; abundance: -; CDR3nt: TGTGCCAGCTCACCGAAGTTGCAACTGGAGCAGTTCTTC; CDR3aa: CASSPKLQLEQFF
j_gene: TRBJ2-7; d_gene: -; v_gene: TRBV21-1; abundance: -; CDR3nt: TGTGCCAGCAGCAAAGGACAGGGGACCTCCTACGAGCAGTACTTC; CDR3aa: CASSKGQGTSYEQYF
j_gene: TRBJ2-4; d_gene: -; v_gene: TRBV30; abundance: -; CDR3nt: TGTGCCTGGAGCCTAGCATTGAACATTCAGTACTTC; CDR3aa: CAWSLALNIQYF
j_gene: TRBJ1-2; d_gene: -; v_gene: TRBV6-5; abundance: once; CDR3nt: TGTGCCAGCAGTTACGGCTGGGCAGCCGGGGCGGGTGGCTACACCTTC; CDR3aa: CASSYGWAAGAGGYTF
j_gene: TRBJ1-3; d_gene: -; v_gene: TRBV18; abundance: -; CDR3nt: TGTGCCAGCTCACCACCTACAGGGTTCGGAAACACCATATATTTT; CDR3aa: CASSPPTGFGNTIYF
j_gene: TRBJ1-5; d_gene: -; v_gene: TRBV19; abundance: -; CDR3nt: TGTGCCAGTAGCGTGACGGATAGCAATCAGCCCCAGCATTTT; CDR3aa: CASSVTDSNQPQHF
j_gene: TRBJ2-7; d_gene: -; v_gene: TRBV6-5; abundance: -; CDR3nt: TGTGCCAGCAGACAGGACACCTACGAGCAGTACTTC; CDR3aa: CASRQDTYEQYF
j_gene: TRBJ2-1; d_gene: TRBD2; v_gene: TRBV30; abundance: -; CDR3nt: TGTGCCTGGAATGCGGGAGGGCTCTATGAGCAGTTCTTC; CDR3aa: CAWNAGGLYEQFF
j_gene: TRBJ2-6; d_gene: -; v_gene: TRBV6-5; abundance: -; CDR3nt: TGTGCCAGCAGTTACTCGAGAAGCTCTGGGGCCAACGTCCTGACTTTC; CDR3aa: CASSYSRSSGANVLTF
j_gene: TRBJ1-2; d_gene: -; v_gene: TRBV28; abundance: -; CDR3nt: TGTGCCAGCAGTTTCGGAGACAAGCCCTATGGCTACACCTTC; CDR3aa: CASSFGDKPYGYTF
j_gene: TRBJ2-7; d_gene: TRBD1; v_gene: TRBV5-5; abundance: -; CDR3nt: TGTGCCAGCAGGCCCGGACAGGGGGACTACGAGCAGTACTTC; CDR3aa: CASRPGQGDYEQYF
j_gene: TRBJ2-7; d_gene: TRBD2; v_gene: TRBV19; abundance: -; CDR3nt: TGTGCCAGTAGTCCCGGGACTAGCATTGGCGAGCAGTACTTC; CDR3aa: CASSPGTSIGEQYF
j_gene: TRBJ2-1; d_gene: TRBD1; v_gene: TRBV10-1; abundance: -; CDR3nt: TGCGCCAGCAGTGAGCACCGGGACAGGGAATACAATGAGCAGTTCTTC; CDR3aa: CASSEHRDREYNEQFF
j_gene: TRBJ1-3; d_gene: -; v_gene: TRBV18; abundance: -; CDR3nt: TGTGCCAGCTCACCGTTGCAGGCCGTCTCTGGAAACACCATATATTTT; CDR3aa: CASSPLQAVSGNTIYF
j_gene: TRBJ2-7; d_gene: TRBD1; v_gene: TRBV4-3; abundance: -; CDR3nt: TGCGCCAGCAGCCAAGGGGAAGGTCCCGGGACAGCCGGCTACGAGCAGTACTTC; CDR3aa: CASSQGEGPGTAGYEQYF
j_gene: TRBJ1-1; d_gene: -; v_gene: TRBV14; abundance: -; CDR3nt: TGTGCCAGCAGCCAACTGGGGCGGTGGGTGAACACTGAAGCTTTCTTT; CDR3aa: CASSQLGRWVNTEAFF
j_gene: TRBJ2-3; d_gene: -; v_gene: TRBV7-7; abundance: -; CDR3nt: TGTGCTAGCAGCTTAGCGCACGGGGATACGCAGTATTTT; CDR3aa: CASSLAHGDTQYF
j_gene: TRBJ1-1; d_gene: -; v_gene: TRBV20-1; abundance: once; CDR3nt: TGCAGTGCCAAGAAGGGAACTGAAGCTTTCTTT; CDR3aa: CSAKKGTEAFF
j_gene: TRBJ2-5; d_gene: -; v_gene: TRBV5-1; abundance: -; CDR3nt: TGCGCCAGCACCCCAGGCGGGATGGGAGAGACCCAGTACTTC; CDR3aa: CASTPGGMGETQYF
j_gene: TRBJ2-3; d_gene: -; v_gene: TRBV28; abundance: -; CDR3nt: TGTGCCAGCAGCAGACTAGTATTGGGAGATACGCAGTATTTT; CDR3aa: CASSRLVLGDTQYF
j_gene: TRBJ2-1; d_gene: TRBD2; v_gene: TRBV7-3; abundance: -; CDR3nt: TGTGCCAGCAGCTTAACGCGACCGGGACTAGCGGGAGGGCCCACTCTTCGCAATGAGCAGTTCTTC; CDR3aa: CASSLTRPGLAGGPTLRNEQFF
j_gene: TRBJ1-4; d_gene: -; v_gene: TRBV7-2; abundance: -; CDR3nt: TGTGCCAGCAGCTGGAACCGGGACACGCCATTGGAAAAACTGTTTTTT; CDR3aa: CASSWNRDTPLEKLFF
j_gene: TRBJ2-3; d_gene: TRBD2; v_gene: TRBV19; abundance: -; CDR3nt: TGTGCCAGTAGTATACGTAGGGCGGGAGGGTTATCAGATACGCAGTATTTT; CDR3aa: CASSIRRAGGLSDTQYF